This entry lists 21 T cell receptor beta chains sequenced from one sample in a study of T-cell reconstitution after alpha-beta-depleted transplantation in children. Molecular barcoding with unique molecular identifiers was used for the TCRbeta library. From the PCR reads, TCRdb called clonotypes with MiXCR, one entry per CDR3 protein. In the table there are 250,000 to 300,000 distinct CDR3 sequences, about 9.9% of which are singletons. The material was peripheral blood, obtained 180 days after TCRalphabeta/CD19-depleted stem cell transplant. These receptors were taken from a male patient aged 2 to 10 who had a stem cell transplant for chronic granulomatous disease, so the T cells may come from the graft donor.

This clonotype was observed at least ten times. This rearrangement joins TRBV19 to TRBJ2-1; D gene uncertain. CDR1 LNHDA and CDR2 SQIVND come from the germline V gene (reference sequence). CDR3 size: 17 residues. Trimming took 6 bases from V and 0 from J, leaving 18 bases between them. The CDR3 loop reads CASRITIGGSSYNEQFF. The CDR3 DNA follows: TGTGCCAGTAGGATAACTATTGGCGGAAGCTCCTACAATGAGCAGTTCTTC.

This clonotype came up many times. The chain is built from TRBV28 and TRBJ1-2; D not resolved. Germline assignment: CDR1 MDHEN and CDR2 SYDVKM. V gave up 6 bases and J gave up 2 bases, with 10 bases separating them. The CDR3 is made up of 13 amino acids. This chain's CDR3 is CASSLRRNYGYTF. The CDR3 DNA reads TGTGCCAGCAGCCTACGTAGGAACTATGGCTACACCTTC.

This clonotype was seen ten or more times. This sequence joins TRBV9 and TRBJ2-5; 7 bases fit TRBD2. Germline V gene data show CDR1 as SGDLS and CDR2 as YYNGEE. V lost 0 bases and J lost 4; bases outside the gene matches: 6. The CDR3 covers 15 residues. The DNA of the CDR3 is TGTGCCAGCAGCGTAGACACTAGCGCCGTAGAGACCCAGTACTTC. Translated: CASSVDTSAVETQYF.

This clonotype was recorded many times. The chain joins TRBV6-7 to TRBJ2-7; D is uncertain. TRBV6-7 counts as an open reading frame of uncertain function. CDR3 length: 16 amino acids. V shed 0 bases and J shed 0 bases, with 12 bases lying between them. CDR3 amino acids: CASSYSKAPSSYEQYF. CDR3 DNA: TGTGCCAGCAGTTACTCGAAGGCTCCGAGCTCCTACGAGCAGTACTTC.

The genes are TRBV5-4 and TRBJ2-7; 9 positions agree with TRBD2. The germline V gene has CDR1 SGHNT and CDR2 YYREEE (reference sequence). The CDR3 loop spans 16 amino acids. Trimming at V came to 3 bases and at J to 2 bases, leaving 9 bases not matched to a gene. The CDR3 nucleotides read TGTGCCAGCAGCTCGCCTCCCGGCGGGAGGGCCTACGAGCAGTACTTC. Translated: CASSSPPGGRAYEQYF.

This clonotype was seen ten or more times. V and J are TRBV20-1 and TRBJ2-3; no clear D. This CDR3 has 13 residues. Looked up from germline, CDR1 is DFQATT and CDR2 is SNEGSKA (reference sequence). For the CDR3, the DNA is TGCAGACCGACGGCTGGGGTCACAGATACGCAGTATTTT. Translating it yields CRPTAGVTDTQYF.

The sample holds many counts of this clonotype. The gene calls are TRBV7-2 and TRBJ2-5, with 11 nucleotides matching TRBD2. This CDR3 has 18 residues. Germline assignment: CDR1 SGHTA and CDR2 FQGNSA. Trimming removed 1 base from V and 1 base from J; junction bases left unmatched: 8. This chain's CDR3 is CASSLGRLAGGSQETQYF. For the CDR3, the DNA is TGTGCCAGCAGCTTAGGGCGGCTAGCGGGGGGATCCCAAGAGACCCAGTACTTC. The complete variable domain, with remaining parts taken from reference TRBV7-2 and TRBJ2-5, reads GAGVSQSPSNKVTEKGKDVELRCDPISGHTALYWYRQSLGQGLEFLIYFQGNSAPDKSGLPSDRFSAERTGGSVSTLTIQRTQQEDSAVYLCASSLGRLAGGSQETQYFGPGTRLLVL.

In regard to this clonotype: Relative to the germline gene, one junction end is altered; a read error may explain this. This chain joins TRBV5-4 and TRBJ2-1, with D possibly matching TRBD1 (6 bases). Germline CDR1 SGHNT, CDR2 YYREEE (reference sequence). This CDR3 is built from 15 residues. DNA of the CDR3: TGTGCCATTGCCGAACAGGGCTGGGGCTACTATGAGCAGTTCTTC. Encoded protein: CAIAEQGWGYYEQFF.

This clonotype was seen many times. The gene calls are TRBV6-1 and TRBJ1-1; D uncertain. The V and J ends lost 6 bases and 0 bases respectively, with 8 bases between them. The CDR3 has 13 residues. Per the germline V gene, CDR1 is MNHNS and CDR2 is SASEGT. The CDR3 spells CASSSAVNTEAFF. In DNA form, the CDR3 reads TGTGCCAGCAGCTCCGCGGTGAACACTGAAGCTTTCTTT.

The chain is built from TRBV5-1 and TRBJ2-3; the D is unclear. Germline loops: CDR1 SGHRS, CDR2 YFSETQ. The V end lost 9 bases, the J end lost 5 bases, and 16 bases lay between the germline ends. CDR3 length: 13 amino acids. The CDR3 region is CAMSSWLLDTQYF. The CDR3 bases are TGCGCCATGAGCTCCTGGCTGTTAGATACGCAGTATTTT.

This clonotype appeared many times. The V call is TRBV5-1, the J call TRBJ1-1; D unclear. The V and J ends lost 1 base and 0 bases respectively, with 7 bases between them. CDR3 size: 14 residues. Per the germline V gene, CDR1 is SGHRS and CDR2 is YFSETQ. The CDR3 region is CASSLTTMNTEAFF. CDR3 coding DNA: TGCGCCAGCAGCTTGACCACAATGAACACTGAAGCTTTCTTT.

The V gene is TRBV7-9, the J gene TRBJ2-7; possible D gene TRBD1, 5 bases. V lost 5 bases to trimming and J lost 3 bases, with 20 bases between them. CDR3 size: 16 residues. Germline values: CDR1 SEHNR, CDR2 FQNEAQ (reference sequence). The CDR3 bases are TGTGCCAGCAGCCTGATTGACAGCTTAGGGTTCTACGAGCAGTACTTC. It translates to CASSLIDSLGFYEQYF.

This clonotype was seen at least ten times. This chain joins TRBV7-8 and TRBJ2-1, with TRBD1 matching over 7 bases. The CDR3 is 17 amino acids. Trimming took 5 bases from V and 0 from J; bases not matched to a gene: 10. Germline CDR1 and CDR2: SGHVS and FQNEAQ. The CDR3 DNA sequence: TGTGCCAGCAGCAACCGACAGGGTGGCGACTCCTACAATGAGCAGTTCTTC. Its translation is CASSNRQGGDSYNEQFF.

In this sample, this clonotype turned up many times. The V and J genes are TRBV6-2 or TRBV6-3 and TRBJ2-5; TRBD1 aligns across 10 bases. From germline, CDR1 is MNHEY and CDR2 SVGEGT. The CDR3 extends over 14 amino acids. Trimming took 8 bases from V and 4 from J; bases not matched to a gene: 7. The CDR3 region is CASAMTGGVETQYF. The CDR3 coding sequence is TGTGCCAGCGCCATGACAGGGGGCGTAGAGACCCAGTACTTC.

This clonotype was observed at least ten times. CDR3 DNA: TGTGCCAGCACCTGGGGAGACAATGAGCAGTTCTTC. Translated: CASTWGDNEQFF. This chain connects TRBV6-2 or TRBV6-3 to TRBJ2-1, with D perhaps matching TRBD2 (5 bases). The CDR3 loop spans 12 amino acids. Germline CDR1 is MNHEY and CDR2 is SVGEGT. V was pared by 7 bases and J by 5 bases, with 9 bases between.

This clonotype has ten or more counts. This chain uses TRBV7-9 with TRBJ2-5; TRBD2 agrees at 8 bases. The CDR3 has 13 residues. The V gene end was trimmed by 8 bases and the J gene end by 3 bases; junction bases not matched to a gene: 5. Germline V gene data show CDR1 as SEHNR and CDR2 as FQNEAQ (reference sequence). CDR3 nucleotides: TGTGCCAGCCCCGCAGCGGGAGAAGAGACCCAGTACTTC. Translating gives CASPAAGEETQYF.

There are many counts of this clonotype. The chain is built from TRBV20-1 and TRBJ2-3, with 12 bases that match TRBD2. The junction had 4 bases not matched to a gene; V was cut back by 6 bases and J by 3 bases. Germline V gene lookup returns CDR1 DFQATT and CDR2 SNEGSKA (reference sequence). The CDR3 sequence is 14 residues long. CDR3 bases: TGCAGTGCCCCTAGCGGGAGGGGGACAGATACGCAGTATTTT. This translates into CSAPSGRGTDTQYF.

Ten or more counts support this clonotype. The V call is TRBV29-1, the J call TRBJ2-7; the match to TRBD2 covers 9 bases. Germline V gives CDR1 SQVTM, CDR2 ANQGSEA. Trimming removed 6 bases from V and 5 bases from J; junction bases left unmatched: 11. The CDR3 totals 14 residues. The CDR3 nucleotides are TGCAGCGTGGGGGGGCTAGCGGGAAGGAACGAGCAGTACTTC. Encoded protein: CSVGGLAGRNEQYF.

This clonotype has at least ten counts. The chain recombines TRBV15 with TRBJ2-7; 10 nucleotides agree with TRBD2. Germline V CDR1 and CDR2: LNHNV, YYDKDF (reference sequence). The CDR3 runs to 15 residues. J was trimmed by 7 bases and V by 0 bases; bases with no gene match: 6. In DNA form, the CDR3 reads TGTGCCACCAGCAGAGATCTAGCGGGGGCGATGGAGCAGTACTTC. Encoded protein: CATSRDLAGAMEQYF.

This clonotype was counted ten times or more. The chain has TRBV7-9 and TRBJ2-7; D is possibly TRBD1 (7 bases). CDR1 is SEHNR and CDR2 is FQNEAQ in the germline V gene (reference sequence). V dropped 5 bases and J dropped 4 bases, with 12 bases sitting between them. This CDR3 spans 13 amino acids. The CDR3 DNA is TGTGCCAGCAGCCCGACAGGGAGGTACGAGCAGTACTTC. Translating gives CASSPTGRYEQYF.

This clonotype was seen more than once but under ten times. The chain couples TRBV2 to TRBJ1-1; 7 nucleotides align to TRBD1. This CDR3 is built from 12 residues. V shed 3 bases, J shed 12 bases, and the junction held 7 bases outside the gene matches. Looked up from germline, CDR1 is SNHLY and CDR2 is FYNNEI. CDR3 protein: CASSEGQWTTFF. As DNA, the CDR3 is TGTGCCAGCAGTGAGGGACAGTGGACGACTTTCTTT.